Below are 22 T cell receptor beta chains sequenced from a single sample in a study of regulatory T cells in long-lasting Graves disease. Noted time point: newly diagnosed GD, antithyroid drugs for less than 3 months. Extracted RNA from PBMCs served as the source of the TCR library. Construction of TCR beta libraries relied on iRepertoire HTBI primers and on Arm-PCR targeting CDR3 regions. TCRdb used MiXCR to reprocess the multiplex PCR reads, holding one entry per CDR3 protein. The profile covers 550,000 to 650,000 distinct CDR3 sequences, with around 15% appearing a single time and about 12% taken by the ten largest. The same specimen was also included in a second study, on T cells in Graves' hyperthyroidism and ophthalmopathy.

The input for sequencing was peripheral blood mononuclear cells (PBMCs), taken at new diagnosis, from a patient treated with antithyroid drugs. The source of these receptors is a man younger than 35 with Graves disease.

The V gene is TRBV11-2, the J gene TRBJ2-7; 9 bases are a match to TRBD2. This CDR3 spans 14 amino acids. Germline V CDR1 and CDR2: SGHAT, FQNNGV. J was trimmed by 7 bases and V by 4 bases; bases with no gene match: 8. The CDR3 loop reads CASSSWTSVKEQYF. The DNA for the CDR3 is TGTGCCAGCAGCTCCTGGACTAGCGTAAAAGAGCAGTACTTC.

This sequence joins TRBV12-3 or TRBV12-4 and TRBJ1-3, with D maybe TRBD1 (6 bases). The CDR3 is 16 amino acids. V gave up 6 bases and J gave up 3 bases, with 18 bases separating them. The CDR3 loop is CASSFLQGRFGNTIYF. The CDR3 region has the DNA TGTGCCAGCAGCTTCCTACAGGGCAGATTTGGAAACACCATATATTTT.

This clonotype was seen a few times. The V and J genes are TRBV28 and TRBJ2-2; 7 nucleotides align to TRBD2. V was pared by 8 bases and J by 2 bases, with 5 bases of the junction left unmatched. Looked up from germline, CDR1 is MDHEN and CDR2 is SYDVKM. This CDR3 has 14 amino acids. CDR3 nucleotide sequence: TGTGCCAGCCGAACTAGCGCTAACACCGGGGAGCTGTTTTTT. Its translation: CASRTSANTGELFF.

This clonotype was seen only a few times. The chain joins TRBV12-3 or TRBV12-4 to TRBJ1-3, with D possibly matching TRBD1 (6 bases). The CDR3 sequence is 15 residues long. Trimming took off 3 bases at V and 6 bases at J, with 15 bases between the two ends. In nucleotides, the CDR3 is TGTGCCAGCAGTTTCCTTGGGGGGCTAGAAAACACCATATATTTT. Translated: CASSFLGGLENTIYF.

The V and J genes are TRBV6-2 or TRBV6-3 and TRBJ1-3; D is possibly TRBD1 (5 bases). The CDR3 runs to 19 residues. Germline V lookup: CDR1 MNHEY, CDR2 SVGEGT. V was shortened by 5 bases and J by 1 base, with 24 bases between the two germline ends. DNA of the CDR3: TGTGCCAGCAGTGACAATATTGAGGGGACCCCGGGATCTGGAAACACCATATATTTT. It yields the protein CASSDNIEGTPGSGNTIYF.

This clonotype was recorded many times. This sequence joins TRBV12-3 or TRBV12-4 and TRBJ2-6; either TRBD1 or TRBD2 may fit D (5 bases each). This CDR3 has 17 residues. The V gene lost 5 bases and the J gene lost 0 bases, with 14 bases spanning the gap. CDR3 protein: CASSRDVLGSGANVLTF. CDR3 nucleotides: TGTGCCAGCAGTCGGGACGTGCTTGGCTCTGGGGCCAACGTCCTGACTTTC.

This chain joins TRBV5-6 and TRBJ1-5, with 7 bases aligning to TRBD1. Germline-derived CDR1 and CDR2 are SGHDT and YYEEEE. The CDR3 covers 14 residues. With V trimmed by 4 bases and J by 5 bases, 6 bases remained unmatched. For the CDR3, the DNA is TGTGCCAGCAGCAGAGGGACAGTTGATCAGCCCCAGCATTTT. Protein sequence: CASSRGTVDQPQHF.

This clonotype was counted ten times or more. The V call is TRBV20-1, the J call TRBJ1-1; TRBD1 aligns across 7 bases. CDR1 DFQATT and CDR2 SNEGSKA come from the germline V gene (reference sequence). J was trimmed by 9 bases and V by 4 bases; bases with no gene match: 5. The CDR3 sequence is 11 residues long. This chain's CDR3 is CSATTGPQAFF. In DNA, the CDR3 is TGCAGTGCTACGACAGGGCCGCAAGCTTTCTTT.

This clonotype was recorded many times. The CDR3 DNA reads TGCGCCAGCAGCTTTAAAGCAGGGGGAAGCTCAGCTTTCTTT. The encoded protein is CASSFKAGGSSAFF. The chain couples TRBV5-1 to TRBJ1-1; 7 nucleotides line up with TRBD1. Trimming at V came to 2 bases and at J to 10 bases, leaving 11 bases not matched to a gene. This CDR3 comprises 14 residues. Germline V lookup: CDR1 SGHRS, CDR2 YFSETQ.

This clonotype was seen only a few times. The chain has TRBV19 and TRBJ2-5; 9 bases agree with TRBD2. Germline loops: CDR1 LNHDA, CDR2 SQIVND (reference sequence). This CDR3 is 13 amino acids long. J gave up 5 bases and V 9 bases, and 7 bases lay outside the gene matches. The CDR3 reads CASSSGMSETQYF. The CDR3 region has the DNA TGTGCCAGCTCTAGCGGGATGAGCGAGACCCAGTACTTC.

This sequence joins TRBV7-6 and TRBJ2-7; D is ambiguous. The CDR3 contains 13 residues. Germline V gene lookup returns CDR1 SGHVS and CDR2 FNYEAQ. V was clipped by 4 bases and J by 2 bases, with 9 bases between them. CDR3 loop: CASSSDEAYEQYF. In DNA form, the CDR3 reads TGTGCCAGCAGCTCCGACGAGGCCTACGAGCAGTACTTC.

This clonotype was counted only a few times. The chain combines TRBV7-9 with TRBJ1-3, with D uncertain. Trimming removed 2 bases at V and 8 bases at J, with 16 bases between. The CDR3 consists of 15 residues. CDR1 is SEHNR, CDR2 FQNEAQ, per germline (reference sequence). The CDR3 coding sequence is TGTGCCAGCAGCTTACCGCCGGGTTTGCGGGACACCATATATTTT. It is translated as CASSLPPGLRDTIYF.

V and J are TRBV25-1 and TRBJ2-7, with D maybe TRBD1 (5 bases). This CDR3 has 13 residues. In germline, CDR1 is MGHDK, CDR2 SYGVNS. Trimming cost V 4 bases and J 7 bases, with 14 bases left between them. CDR3 protein: CASSGLGRREQYF. CDR3 bases: TGTGCCAGCAGTGGACTGGGGCGTCGGGAGCAGTACTTC.

The V gene is TRBV18, the J gene TRBJ2-7; D is tentatively TRBD1 or TRBD2 (6 bases each). This CDR3 spans 14 amino acids. Germline V gene data show CDR1 as KGHSH and CDR2 as LQKENI. Trimming took 5 bases from V and 2 from J, leaving 13 bases between them. CDR3 region: CASSYPGAPYEQYF. CDR3 DNA: TGTGCCAGCTCATACCCGGGGGCCCCCTACGAGCAGTACTTC.

This clonotype has at least ten counts. The J gene is TRBJ2-5, the V gene TRBV5-1; D perhaps matches TRBD2 (6 bases). The V and J ends lost 8 bases and 2 bases respectively, with 13 bases between them. From germline, CDR1 is SGHRS and CDR2 YFSETQ. The CDR3 loop spans 13 amino acids. The CDR3 reads CASAGLTQETQYF. The DNA of the CDR3 is TGCGCCAGTGCGGGACTGACACAAGAGACCCAGTACTTC.

This sequence joins TRBV7-9 and TRBJ1-4; 7 bases are shared with TRBD1. The CDR3 contains 16 residues. Germline V gene sequence: CDR1 SEHNR, CDR2 FQNEAQ (reference sequence). V lost 0 bases and J lost 5; bases outside the gene matches: 6. The CDR3 here is CASSLARQGVNEKLFF. In DNA, the CDR3 is TGTGCCAGCAGCTTAGCGCGACAGGGAGTAAATGAAAAACTGTTTTTT.

At least ten counts were recorded for this clonotype. The CDR3 here is CSARSLAGDYEQYF. The CDR3 DNA reads TGCAGTGCTAGGTCGCTAGCGGGAGACTACGAGCAGTACTTC. The V gene is TRBV20-1, the J gene TRBJ2-7, with 10 bases identical to TRBD2. CDR3 length: 14 amino acids. Germline V gene data show CDR1 as DFQATT and CDR2 as SNEGSKA (reference sequence). V lost 3 bases, J lost 3 bases, and 5 bases stayed unmatched.

This clonotype was counted only a few times. The chain has TRBV4-1 and TRBJ2-3; D unresolved. The CDR3 covers 15 residues. The germline gives CDR1 MGHRA, CDR2 YSYEKL. The V gene lost 2 bases and the J gene lost 3 bases, with 12 bases spanning the gap. The CDR3 sequence is CASSQPGRRTDTQYF. The CDR3 bases are TGCGCCAGCAGCCAACCCGGACGGCGGACAGATACGCAGTATTTT.

This clonotype was recorded many times. V gene TRBV2 combines with J gene TRBJ2-1; 7 nucleotides align to TRBD2. The CDR3 extends over 12 amino acids. Germline loops: CDR1 SNHLY, CDR2 FYNNEI. The V and J ends lost 6 bases and 9 bases, in that order; junction bases with no gene match: 5. CDR3 residues: CASSGGSAEQFF. As DNA, the CDR3 is TGTGCCAGCAGCGGGGGGTCCGCTGAGCAGTTCTTC.

This clonotype was seen many times. This chain's CDR3 is CASSTPTGRHTEAFF. In nucleotides, the CDR3 is TGTGCCAGTAGTACACCGACAGGGCGCCACACTGAAGCTTTCTTT. This chain uses TRBV19 with TRBJ1-1; 7 positions agree with TRBD1. The CDR3 is 15 amino acids. Germline values: CDR1 LNHDA, CDR2 SQIVND (reference sequence). V dropped 4 bases and J dropped 3; count of bases not matched to a gene: 8. Combining the CDR3 with reference TRBV19 and TRBJ1-1 gives the whole variable domain DGGITQSPKYLFRKEGQNVTLSCEQNLNHDAMYWYRQDPGQGLRLIYYSQIVNDFQKGDIAEGYSVSREKKESFPLTVTSAQKNPTAFYLCASSTPTGRHTEAFFGQGTRLTVV.

This clonotype was picked up many times. The gene calls are TRBV6-2 or TRBV6-3 and TRBJ2-3; 8 nucleotides align to TRBD2. V was pared by 0 bases and J by 1 base, with 12 bases of the junction left unmatched. The germline V gene has CDR1 MNHEY and CDR2 SVGEGT. This CDR3 comprises 19 residues. The CDR3 loop is CASSYSASAGGIGTDTQYF. The CDR3 coding sequence is TGTGCCAGCAGTTACTCAGCTTCTGCGGGAGGAATAGGCACAGATACGCAGTATTTT.

The sample holds many counts of this clonotype. The chain uses TRBV2 and TRBJ2-3; D is unresolved. The CDR3 totals 11 residues. Deletions cut 6 bases from V and 11 bases from J, with 12 bases between. Germline V CDR1 and CDR2: SNHLY, FYNNEI. The CDR3 is CASSPARMQYF. CDR3 nucleotide sequence: TGTGCCAGCAGCCCCGCCAGGATGCAGTATTTT.